The next 27 T cell receptor beta chains were all read from a single sample in a study of T cell responses to AZD1222 COVID-19 vaccine. Clones were read by immunoSEQ multiplex PCR, and TCRdb kept only the in-frame ones, dropping some. The table lists around 100,000 clones, around nine tenths of them singletons, with around 1.3% in the top ten. The sequences come from peripheral blood, collected on day 0 of AZD1222 vaccination. All receptors come from an adult in good health.

The chain joins TRBV10-3 to TRBJ2-7; 9 bases are a match to TRBD2. The CDR3 totals 14 residues. Germline V gives CDR1 ENHRY, CDR2 SYGVKD. V shed 3 bases, J shed 5 bases, and the junction held 5 bases outside the gene matches. The CDR3 is CAISESGGLHEQYF. CDR3 DNA: TGTGCCATCAGTGAAAGCGGGGGGCTTCACGAGCAGTACTTC.

This chain links TRBV10-2 with TRBJ1-4; 7 bases are a match to TRBD1. CDR3 length: 16 amino acids. V trimming: 5 bases; J trimming: 5 bases; junction bases outside the gene matches: 11. The germline CDR1 and CDR2 sequences are WSHSY and SAAADI. The CDR3 sequence: CASSLTPGQSNEKLFF. The CDR3 DNA reads as TGCGCCAGCAGTTTAACTCCGGGACAGTCAAATGAAAAACTGTTTTTT.

This chain connects TRBV28 to TRBJ1-5; D perhaps matches TRBD1 (5 bases). Per germline, CDR1 MDHEN and CDR2 SYDVKM. The CDR3 length is 16 residues. The V and J ends lost 5 bases and 4 bases respectively, with 18 bases between them. The CDR3 DNA follows: TGTGCCAGCAGTGTAGAGTCAGGGACGGGGAATCAGCCCCAGCATTTT. It specifies CASSVESGTGNQPQHF. Full variable domain (remainder filled in from reference TRBV28 and TRBJ1-5): DVKVTQSSRYLVKRTGEKVFLECVQDMDHENMFWYRQDPGLGLRLIYFSYDVKMKEKGDIPEGYSVSREKKERFSLILESASTNQTSMYLCASSVESGTGNQPQHFGDGTRLSIL.

This chain connects TRBV5-1 to TRBJ1-1, with a weak D call TRBD1 (6 bases). This CDR3 spans 15 amino acids. Trimming took off 1 base at V and 1 base at J, with 11 bases between the two ends. Looked up from germline, CDR1 is SGHRS and CDR2 is YFSETQ. CDR3 amino acids: CASSLTGGGNTEAFF. Here the CDR3 DNA reads TGCGCCAGCAGCTTGACCGGGGGCGGGAACACTGAAGCTTTCTTT.

This clone was seen only a few times. J is TRBJ2-5 and V is TRBV7-3; TRBD2 aligns across 9 bases. This CDR3 region has 15 residues. The ends lost 2 bases at V and 5 bases at J; junction bases unmatched: 6. Looked up from germline, CDR1 is SGHTA and CDR2 is FQGTGA. CDR3 in DNA: TGTGCCAGCAGCTTAGGGCCTAGCGGGGTTGAGACCCAGTACTTC. This encodes CASSLGPSGVETQYF.

The genes are TRBV4-2 and TRBJ1-1; 7 bases map to TRBD1. Trimming at V came to 1 base and at J to 0 bases, leaving 8 bases not matched to a gene. This CDR3 is built from 17 residues. CDR1 and CDR2 (germline): LGHNA, YNFKEQ. CDR3 in DNA: TGTGCCAGCAGCCAAGTCCCCACACAGGGGATGAACACTGAAGCTTTCTTT. Residues: CASSQVPTQGMNTEAFF.

This clone has only one observation. The rearrangement joins TRBV10-2 to TRBJ1-2; TRBD1 is a possible D gene (6 bases). In germline, CDR1 is WSHSY, CDR2 SAAADI. The ends were cut back, 4 bases at V and 6 bases at J, with 15 bases in the middle. CDR3 length equals 14 residues. The CDR3 DNA is TGCGCCAGCAGTGTCTTGGGGGCCTTGGATGGCTACACCTTC. The encoded protein is CASSVLGALDGYTF.

The V call is TRBV12-3 or TRBV12-4, the J call TRBJ1-1; D not certain. V dropped 5 bases and J dropped 7 bases, with 8 bases sitting between them. The CDR3 loop spans 11 amino acids. The DNA of the CDR3 is TGTGCCAGCAGTGAGGGAATTGAAGCTTTCTTT. This gives the protein CASSEGIEAFF.

V gene TRBV7-6 combines with J gene TRBJ1-3; TRBD1 might be the D (5 bases). V was cut by 0 bases and J by 3 bases, with 15 bases left in between. Germline V lookup: CDR1 SGHVS, CDR2 FNYEAQ. CDR3 length equals 17 residues. The CDR3 protein is CASSLANSGSDGNTIYF. CDR3 nucleotide sequence: TGTGCCAGCAGCTTAGCCAACTCAGGGAGTGATGGAAACACCATATATTTT.

The chain couples TRBV2 to TRBJ1-6; D is ambiguous. The length of the CDR3 is 14 residues. Trimming stripped 4 bases from V and 9 bases from J, with 13 bases between. Germline V gene data show CDR1 as SNHLY and CDR2 as FYNNEI. The CDR3, as DNA: TGTGCCAGCAGTGCAGAGGGCGCCGGTTCACCCCTCCACTTT. Its protein product is CASSAEGAGSPLHF.

The V gene is TRBV27, the J gene TRBJ1-5, with D possibly matching TRBD1 (6 bases). This CDR3 has 14 residues. The V gene's germline CDR1 is MNHEY and CDR2 SMNVEV (reference sequence). V was trimmed by 5 bases and J by 5 bases, leaving 13 bases between them. CDR3 residues: CASSHTGSHQPQHF. CDR3 bases: TGTGCCAGCAGTCACACAGGGTCCCATCAGCCCCAGCATTTT.

The chain employs TRBV2 and TRBJ1-2, with D tentatively TRBD1 (5 bases). Germline V lookup: CDR1 SNHLY, CDR2 FYNNEI. The CDR3 is 13 residues long. The V end was cut by 3 bases, the J end by 3 bases, with 8 bases between. This CDR3 is CASSEQGHYGYTF. CDR3 DNA: TGTGCCAGCAGTGAGCAGGGCCACTATGGCTACACCTTC.

This sequence joins TRBV28 and TRBJ2-3; tentatively, D is TRBD2 (6 bases). Germline assignment: CDR1 MDHEN and CDR2 SYDVKM. The CDR3 sequence is 14 residues long. V lost 5 bases, J lost 3 bases, and 12 bases lay in between. The CDR3 DNA reads as TGTGCCAGCAGTCCTATGGGGGGAACAGATACGCAGTATTTT. This translates into CASSPMGGTDTQYF.

The chain has TRBV28 and TRBJ2-5; weak D call: TRBD2 (6 bases). There are 17 residues in the CDR3. Germline loops: CDR1 MDHEN, CDR2 SYDVKM. V was shortened by 3 bases and J by 2 bases, with 19 bases between the two germline ends. In DNA, the CDR3 is TGTGCCAGCAGTTTTCAGCTCCTAGCGTGGACACAAGAGACCCAGTACTTC. This codes for CASSFQLLAWTQETQYF.

The genes are TRBV19 and TRBJ2-2, with D uncertain. Deletions cut 3 bases from V and 1 base from J, with 6 bases between. CDR1 is LNHDA and CDR2 is SQIVND in the germline V gene (reference sequence). This CDR3 has 14 amino acids. This CDR3 reads CASSMGLNTGELFF. The CDR3 DNA is TGTGCCAGTAGTATGGGGTTGAACACCGGGGAGCTGTTTTTT. The full variable domain, its missing parts supplied by reference TRBV19 and TRBJ2-2, is DGGITQSPKYLFRKEGQNVTLSCEQNLNHDAMYWYRQDPGQGLRLIYYSQIVNDFQKGDIAEGYSVSREKKESFPLTVTSAQKNPTAFYLCASSMGLNTGELFFGEGSRLTVL.

The chain carries TRBV25-1 and TRBJ1-6, with TRBD1 identical over 9 bases. The CDR3 extends over 17 amino acids. Germline V gives CDR1 MGHDK, CDR2 SYGVNS. V shed 4 bases and J 8 bases; nucleotides not matched to a gene: 12. CDR3 nucleotides: TGTGCCAGCAGTGCACCAGGGGGGACAGGGAGTGATTCACCCCTCCACTTT. It specifies CASSAPGGTGSDSPLHF.

V is TRBV28 and J is TRBJ2-7; 8 bases line up with TRBD1. CDR3 length: 12 amino acids. V trimming: 8 bases; J trimming: 2 bases; junction bases outside the gene matches: 2. Per germline, CDR1 MDHEN and CDR2 SYDVKM. CDR3 nucleotide sequence: TGTGCCAGCGGGACAGGCCCCTACGAGCAGTACTTC. It codes for CASGTGPYEQYF.

The chain employs TRBV4-1 and TRBJ2-5; D may correspond to TRBD1 or TRBD2 (7 bases each). Germline values: CDR1 MGHRA, CDR2 YSYEKL. This CDR3 has 17 amino acids. Trimming removed 3 bases from V and 5 bases from J, with 22 bases in between. The CDR3, as DNA: TGCGCCAGCAGCCATCGGGGAGGGGGGACAGCCAAGGAGACCCAGTACTTC. Its protein is CASSHRGGGTAKETQYF.

The V gene is TRBV18, the J gene TRBJ2-1; D is ambiguous. Trimming stripped 1 base from V and 3 bases from J, with 7 bases between. The CDR3 spans 14 residues. Germline V gives CDR1 KGHSH, CDR2 LQKENI. In DNA form, the CDR3 reads TGTGCCAGCTCACCACTAGGCGACTACAATGAGCAGTTCTTC. Its translation is CASSPLGDYNEQFF.

This chain links TRBV6-6 with TRBJ2-2; no reliable D call. The germline CDR1 and CDR2 sequences are MNHNY and SVGAGI (reference sequence). V lost 6 bases and J 7 bases, leaving 6 bases between the germline ends. The CDR3 is 11 residues long. CDR3 protein: CASSQGGELFF. The CDR3, as DNA: TGTGCCAGCAGCCAAGGCGGGGAGCTGTTTTTT.

The V and J genes are TRBV9 and TRBJ1-1; D call uncertain. Deletions cut 0 bases from V and 1 base from J, with 7 bases between. Germline-derived CDR1 and CDR2 are SGDLS and YYNGEE. This CDR3 comprises 14 residues. The CDR3 spells CASSVEHRNTEAFF. In nucleotides, the CDR3 is TGTGCCAGCAGCGTAGAACACAGGAACACTGAAGCTTTCTTT.

This chain connects TRBV3-1 (or the pseudogene TRBV3-2) to TRBJ1-1; D gene ambiguous. V was clipped by 0 bases and J by 3 bases, with 17 bases between them. The germline CDR1 and CDR2 sequences are LGHDT and YNNKEL (reference sequence). The CDR3 totals 17 residues. CDR3: CASSQELLQDGHTEAFF. The CDR3 region has the DNA TGTGCCAGCAGCCAAGAACTTTTGCAGGACGGCCACACTGAAGCTTTCTTT.

The rearrangement links TRBV6-5 to TRBJ2-1, with TRBD2 matching over 8 bases. Germline assignment: CDR1 MNHEY and CDR2 SVGAGI. CDR3 length: 14 amino acids. Losses at the gene ends were 7 bases for V and 9 bases for J; bases not matched to a gene: 11. In DNA form, the CDR3 reads TGTGCCAGCAAAGTTGCCGGGGGGGGCACTGAGCAGTTCTTC. Translating gives CASKVAGGGTEQFF.

The sample holds one count of this clone. The genes are TRBV6-4 and TRBJ2-6, with 12 positions matching TRBD2. CDR3 length: 16 amino acids. Looked up from germline, CDR1 is MRHNA and CDR2 is SNTAGT. V lost 4 bases and J lost 2; bases outside the gene matches: 0. The CDR3, as DNA: TGTGCCAGCAGTGGGACTAGCGGGGCTGGGGCCAACGTCCTGACTTTC. It specifies CASSGTSGAGANVLTF.

This sequence joins TRBV5-4 and TRBJ1-1; D is unresolved. Trimming left V 4 bases short and J 1 base short, with 14 bases between. Germline assignment: CDR1 SGHNT and CDR2 YYREEE (reference sequence). The CDR3 is 15 residues long. In DNA form, the CDR3 reads TGTGCCAGCAGCCCCCCCGGGTTGGGGAACACTGAAGCTTTCTTT. It yields the protein CASSPPGLGNTEAFF.

The rearrangement uses TRBV27 and TRBJ2-7; 8 bases are shared with TRBD2. This CDR3 spans 15 amino acids. V lost 0 bases to trimming and J lost 6 bases; unmatched junction nucleotides: 7. Germline CDR1 reads MNHEY; CDR2 reads SMNVEV (reference sequence). The CDR3 here is CASSLSGRGVSEQYF. DNA of the CDR3: TGTGCCAGCAGTTTATCGGGGCGGGGGGTAAGCGAGCAGTACTTC.

This rearrangement joins TRBV3-1 (or the pseudogene TRBV3-2) to TRBJ2-1; the D is unclear. The V gene's germline CDR1 is LGHDT and CDR2 YNNKEL (reference sequence). The CDR3 sequence is 14 residues long. Trimming pared 1 base from V and 6 bases from J, leaving 10 bases between. CDR3: CASSQGGGSNEQFF. The CDR3 nucleotides read TGTGCCAGCAGCCAAGGAGGCGGATCCAATGAGCAGTTCTTC.